This paragraph covers one T cell receptor (beta chain) sequence. Germline V gives CDR1 MDHEN, CDR2 SYDVKM. Between the trimmed V and J ends, which lost 1 base and 7 bases, there was a span of 16 bases. This CDR3 comprises 15 residues. The sample comes from a study of blood T cell repertoires in COVID-19. Produced via immunoSEQ multiplex PCR; TCRdb's table is partial and in-frame only. The profile shows some 390,000 clones, about 89% of them singletons. The source of this sequence is a woman in her thirties or forties with COVID-19, enrolled during active disease. Sequenced sample: peripheral blood. The rearrangement links TRBV28 to TRBJ1-2, with D maybe TRBD1 (6 bases). The CDR3 sequence is CASSLSGWAGVGYTF. CDR3 nucleotides: TGTGCCAGCAGTTTATCGGGTTGGGCAGGGGTTGGCTACACCTTC.